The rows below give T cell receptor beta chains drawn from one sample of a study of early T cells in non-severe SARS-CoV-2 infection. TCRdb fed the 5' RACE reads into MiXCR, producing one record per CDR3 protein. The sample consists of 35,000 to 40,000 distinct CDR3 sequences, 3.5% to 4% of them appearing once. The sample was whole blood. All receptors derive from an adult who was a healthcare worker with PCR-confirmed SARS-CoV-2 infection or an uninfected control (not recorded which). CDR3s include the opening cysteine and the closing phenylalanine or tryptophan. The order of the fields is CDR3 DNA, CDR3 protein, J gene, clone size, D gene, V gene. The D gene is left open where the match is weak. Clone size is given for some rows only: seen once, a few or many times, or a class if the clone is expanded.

TGTGCCAGCAGTTTTGAGGGTAATAGCAATCAGCCCCAGCATTTT CASSFEGNSNQPQHF TRBJ1-5 many - TRBV28
TGTGCCAGCAGCACCATTCCGGCAGGGACGCTTCCCATCACCGTGCGGGAGACCCAGTACTTC CASSTIPAGTLPITVRETQYF TRBJ2-5 - - TRBV21-1
TGTGCCAGCAGCCAAGATCTTGCAGGGACCTCAAATTCACCCCTCCACTTT CASSQDLAGTSNSPLHF TRBJ1-6 once - TRBV3-1
TGTGCCAGCAGCTTAGCGCCTACAGGGGTCGGGGAGCTGTTTTTT CASSLAPTGVGELFF TRBJ2-2 few TRBD1 TRBV7-9
TGCGCCAGCAGCCAAGATCCCGCGACAGGGATTGAAGCTTTCTTT CASSQDPATGIEAFF TRBJ1-1 many TRBD1 TRBV4-3
TGTGCCAGCAGCCCAACAAGGTCCGGGGAGCTGTTTTTT CASSPTRSGELFF TRBJ2-2 few - TRBV11-2
TGTGCCAGCAGTTTTGGAGGGACAGGGTCTTCACCCCTCCACTTT CASSFGGTGSSPLHF TRBJ1-6 - TRBD1 TRBV5-4
TGTGCCAGCAGCACTAGCGGGACCTTCACCGGGGAGCTGTTTTTT CASSTSGTFTGELFF TRBJ2-2 many TRBD2 TRBV5-5
TGTGCCAGCAGCCAAGAGGCCAGAAACACTGAAGCTTTCTTT CASSQEARNTEAFF TRBJ1-1 many - TRBV3-1
TGCGCCAGCAGCCAAGATGACAGGGCGGCTGGAAACACCATATATTTT CASSQDDRAAGNTIYF TRBJ1-3 many TRBD1 TRBV4-3
TGTGCCAGCAGCAAAAGTGAGGAGACCCAGTACTTC CASSKSEETQYF TRBJ2-5 many - TRBV21-1
TGTGCCACCAGTGATTTCTGGCAGGGGGCAATTCGTGAAAAACTGTTTTTT CATSDFWQGAIREKLFF TRBJ1-4 many TRBD1 TRBV24-1
TGTGCCAGCAGTGAGGTAAAGGGGGATGCCTACGAGCAGTACTTC CASSEVKGDAYEQYF TRBJ2-7 - - TRBV2
TGTGCCAGCAGGGACAGTTGGGGGAGCAATCAGCCCCAGCATTTT CASRDSWGSNQPQHF TRBJ1-5 - - TRBV2
TGTGCCAGCAGCCAAGGGAGGACGGGCACTGAAGCTTTCTTT CASSQGRTGTEAFF TRBJ1-1 many - TRBV3-1
TGTGCCATCAGTGACGGTAGCGGGAGTACGGCCAAAAACATTCAGTACTTC CAISDGSGSTAKNIQYF TRBJ2-4 many TRBD2 TRBV10-3
TGTGCCAGCAGCTCCTATGGCGGGTCCTACAATGAGCAGTTCTTC CASSSYGGSYNEQFF TRBJ2-1 medium-sized - TRBV11-2
TGTGCCAGCAGCTGGACCGGGACAGGGGGTGACGAGCAGTACTTC CASSWTGTGGDEQYF TRBJ2-7 many TRBD1 TRBV5-5
TGTGCCAGCAGCAAAAAGGCCGGGACAGGGACGAACACCGGGGAGCTGTTTTTT CASSKKAGTGTNTGELFF TRBJ2-2 many TRBD1 TRBV7-2
TGTGCCAGCAGTTTCCCCTCGTACTTC CASSFPSYF TRBJ2-7 many - TRBV27
TGTGCCAGCTCCCGACAGGGGTTAAGGGACGAGCAGTACTTC CASSRQGLRDEQYF TRBJ2-7 few TRBD1 TRBV7-2
TGTGCCAGCTCACCACCCGGGACAGGGGGATACTACAATGAGCAGTTCTTC CASSPPGTGGYYNEQFF TRBJ2-1 few TRBD1 TRBV18
TGTGCCAGCAGTTTGTCGGACAGGGGGCGCTATGGCTACACCTTC CASSLSDRGRYGYTF TRBJ1-2 many TRBD1 TRBV28
TGTGCCAGCAGTTTAGTGGCCCATCGGACAATTCCCGACAATGAGCAGTTCTTC CASSLVAHRTIPDNEQFF TRBJ2-1 - - TRBV12-3/TRBV12-4
TGTGCCAGCAGTGGGACAGTAGAGTCCACAGATACGCAGTATTTT CASSGTVESTDTQYF TRBJ2-3 many TRBD1 TRBV28
TGTGCCAGCAGCTTAGGAGGGGGCACTGAAGCTTTCTTT CASSLGGGTEAFF TRBJ1-1 many - TRBV7-9
TGTGCCATCAGTGGTCCAGGGGGCAATGAGCAGTTCTTC CAISGPGGNEQFF TRBJ2-1 - TRBD1 TRBV10-3
TGTGCTAGTGGTTTGGGACGCCGGGACAGAAACTACAATGAGCAGTTCTTC CASGLGRRDRNYNEQFF TRBJ2-1 - TRBD1 TRBV12-5
TGCGCCAGCAGCTTGGACTTCAGTATATACAATGAGCAGTTCTTC CASSLDFSIYNEQFF TRBJ2-1 many - TRBV5-1
TGTGCCAGCAGCAAGACTAGCGGGGTTACAGATACGCAGTATTTT CASSKTSGVTDTQYF TRBJ2-3 many TRBD2 TRBV7-9
TGTGCCAGCAGCAGCGCCCAGCTCGGTTGGGATGAGCAGTTCTTC CASSSAQLGWDEQFF TRBJ2-1 many - TRBV12-3/TRBV12-4
TGTGCCAGCAGTTATACAGGCTCCACAGATACGCAGTATTTT CASSYTGSTDTQYF TRBJ2-3 few - TRBV6-6
TGTGCCAGCGGACCAGGGATTTCTGGGGCCAACGTCCTGACTTTC CASGPGISGANVLTF TRBJ2-6 - - TRBV18
TGCGCCAGCAGCCAAGAAAGGTCGGTAGCAAACAATGAGCAGTTCTTC CASSQERSVANNEQFF TRBJ2-1 large - TRBV4-3
TGTGCCAGCAGGACCGGGACATCGAACACCGGGGAGCTGTTTTTT CASRTGTSNTGELFF TRBJ2-2 many - TRBV28
TGTGCCAGCAGTTCTCAGGGATTAGACACCATATATTTT CASSSQGLDTIYF TRBJ1-3 many - TRBV28
TGTGCCAGCAGCTCAGCCGGGACAGGGAAAGTAGGAGCTTTCTTT CASSSAGTGKVGAFF TRBJ1-1 many TRBD1 TRBV7-6
TGTGCCAGCAGTTACCCAAGCCGTCCCGGGACAGGTCCGGCAGCTTTCTTT CASSYPSRPGTGPAAFF TRBJ1-1 many TRBD1 TRBV6-2/TRBV6-3
TGTGCCAGCAGTTTCCAGTCGGGGCCTTACAATGAGCAGTTCTTC CASSFQSGPYNEQFF TRBJ2-1 many - TRBV12-3/TRBV12-4
TGTGCCAGCAGTGAGAAGGTGTCCTACGAGCAGTACTTC CASSEKVSYEQYF TRBJ2-7 many - TRBV12-3/TRBV12-4
TGTGCCAGCACGGTCCAGGGAATGCCAGATACGCAGTATTTT CASTVQGMPDTQYF TRBJ2-3 - - TRBV6-2/TRBV6-3
TGTGCCAGCAGCCTGGTGGGATTGGCGGGAGTAACAGAGGAGCAGTTCTTC CASSLVGLAGVTEEQFF TRBJ2-1 many TRBD2 TRBV13
TGTGCCAGCATCCCAAGGACTAGCGCCTACGAGCAGTACTTC CASIPRTSAYEQYF TRBJ2-7 - TRBD2 TRBV28
TGTGCCAGCAGAGAGGACATATCCACAGATACGCAGTATTTT CASREDISTDTQYF TRBJ2-3 many - TRBV6-2/TRBV6-3
TGTGCCAGCAGTCGGACTAGCGGGACGGGCACCGGGGAGCTGTTTTTT CASSRTSGTGTGELFF TRBJ2-2 many TRBD2 TRBV28
TGTGCCAGCTCACCACGTTCTGGGACAGTTGGAGATACGCAGTATTTT CASSPRSGTVGDTQYF TRBJ2-3 - TRBD1 TRBV18
TGTGCCAGCAGCCAAGATGTTTGGGGACTAGCGGGACTCACAGATACGCAGTATTTT CASSQDVWGLAGLTDTQYF TRBJ2-3 many TRBD2 TRBV4-2
TGTGCCAGCAGCTATCTAGCGGGAGTCATCTACAATGAGCAGTTCTTC CASSYLAGVIYNEQFF TRBJ2-1 many TRBD2 TRBV7-8
TGTGCCATCAGTGAGTCCGGACAAAAAGAGACCCAGTACTTC CAISESGQKETQYF TRBJ2-5 - - TRBV10-3